Reported below is one T cell receptor (beta chain). Its antigen is still unknown. This sample is part of a study of siplizumab effects on memory and regulatory T cells. TCRdb's table, derived via immunoSEQ multiplex PCR, lists solely in-frame clones and lacks some. Of roughly 97,000 clones in the sample, approximately 93% were seen once. The CDR3 runs to 13 residues. V lost 3 bases and J lost 5; bases outside the gene matches: 2. Looked up from germline, CDR1 is SGHVS and CDR2 is FQNEAQ. Regarding the study as a whole: Proliferating siplizumab-cultured Tregs lacked confirmed suppressive function. In unstimulated cells, naive T cells appeared more diverse than memory T cells and seemed major alloresponse contributors.

The rearrangement links TRBV7-8 to TRBJ2-7, with TRBD1 matching 9 bases. This clonotype was obtained from a human donor in good health. Material: Tregs sorted from blood. CDR3 coding DNA: TGTGCCAGCAGCTTGGACAGGGGCCACGAGCAGTACTTC. Translation: CASSLDRGHEQYF.